This T cell receptor (beta chain) came from a study of T cells in Graves' hyperthyroidism and ophthalmopathy (dated by TCRdb to between 2018 and 2021). Study-level background: Peripheral blood samples were taken at the time of initial diagnosis, prior to any treatment. TCR V-J signatures able to tell the groups apart were searched for in a discovery cohort of more than 90 patients, of whom roughly 42 had Graves' ophthalmopathy and about 60 had stable Graves' hyperthyroidism. Prospective prediction of ophthalmopathy was tested in an independent validation cohort consisting of fewer than 20 hyperthyroidism patients and 15 or so patients who later progressed to ophthalmopathy. The 100 or so discovery patients were divided at random into training and test sets in a 7:3 ratio. In addition, the study compared T-cell repertoires in thyroid tissue and in blood from several Graves' hyperthyroidism patients. Once sampling was done, hyperthyroidism patients were given methimazole at a starting dose of 30 mg daily, whereas ophthalmopathy patients were given high-dose intravenous methylprednisolone. TCR Vbeta CDR3 sequencing of some 140 peripheral blood samples (approximately 44 ophthalmopathy, about 74 hyperthyroidism and approximately 17 progressor patients) is reported in the paper.

The TCR beta CDR3 regions were amplified from RNA transcripts. The first round of RT-PCR for the TCR CDR3 was performed with the HTBI primer set and the Qiagen OneStep RT-PCR kit. The libraries were constructed in a second round of multiplex PCR and then size-selected and purified. Libraries were sequenced paired-end with 100 bp reads on an Illumina HiSeq2000. From the authors' description of their analysis: SOAPnuke was used to process the raw data, removing reads that contained adapters or uncalled bases, had a mean Phred below 15, or lacked an exact match to the constant primer or identifier. High-quality paired reads were merged using COPE v1.2.5, and each unique nucleotide sequence was defined as a clonotype. MiTCR v1.1 was used to align clonotypes to the IMGT TRBV, TRBD and TRBJ reference segments. The analysis included only V-J combinations with a frequency above 0.0001, which together covered 99% to 99.2% of the repertoires. A TCS score was defined as the ratio between F50 (clonal expansion) and ExV (chaos), using BLOSUM62-based TCRdist between CDR3 peptides within each V-J. Welch's t-statistics and random forest reduced 500 to 650 V-J features to about 12, which were used in a naive Bayes classifier (R e1071). TCRdb reran the public reads through fastp at Q25 and MiXCR, keeping productive beta chains. CDR3 protein sequences are deduplicated, and each keeps its most common genes and DNA. TCRdb's processing, not the authors' own work, is the source of the V and J calls. The table for this sample lists around 340,000 distinct CDR3 sequences; roughly a fifth of them were counted only once. Of the sample, 50% falls within the top ten clones.

Clipping removes 0 bases from V and 3 bases from J, with 4 as the unmatched junction base count. The CDR3, from cysteine to phenylalanine, totals 16 residues. Kept here is only the CDR3 DNA, which spans 48 bases and is read in frame from base 1. CDR1 and CDR2, per the germline V gene, are MNHEY and SVGAGI. Overall study results and their limits: In validation, the model predicted progression to ophthalmopathy a median of approximately 6.3 months before onset, with over 55% sensitivity and roughly 79% specificity. No statistical method was used to fix the sample size in advance, and group allocation was not hidden from the investigators. Blood samples also contained most of the expanded thyroid clonotypes (frequency above 0.001), which suggests that blood repertoires may reflect thyroid immune responses. A 13 V-J signature model separated ophthalmopathy from stable hyperthyroidism, with approximately 87% sensitivity and 81.08% specificity in cross-validation and 80%/75% in testing.

Stable Graves' hyperthyroidism was defined as the absence of progression to ophthalmopathy over 18 months of follow-up. The hyperthyroidism patients were between 18 and 65 years old and newly diagnosed, with a disease duration of less than 2 months. Any patient with an uncontrolled infection, another autoimmune disease, pregnancy or lactation was excluded. Diagnoses were based on clinical symptoms, serum thyroxine and TRAb, thyroid ultrasound and orbital computed tomography. PBMCs were separated from under 12 ml of fresh peripheral blood using Ficoll-Paque density gradient centrifugation. Trizol reagent was used to extract total RNA, and RNA quality was then checked on an Agilent 2100 Bioanalyzer. Regarding this clonotype: The antigen it binds to is not known. Base qualities are not provided; no much larger clone lies one nucleotide away.

The clonotype comes from a woman between 50 and 59 years old with Graves' hyperthyroidism. Input material: blood. The sequence is built from TRBV6-5 and TRBJ2-7, with 11 central nucleotides matching TRBD1. The CDR3 protein sequence reads: CASSYSRTGGLYEQYF. The DNA reads as follows: TGTGCCAGCAGTTACTCCCGGACAGGGGGCCTCTACGAGCAGTACTTC.